This TCR beta chain originates from a study of blood T cell repertoires in COVID-19. Germline V lookup: CDR1 MGHDK, CDR2 SYGVNS. CDR3 length: 14 residues. Germline trimming cut 4 bases from V and 5 bases from J; bases unmatched to any gene: 6. This clone has just one count. In the original workflow: The authors estimated nucleated cell counts from reference gene primer amplification. Assay used: immunoSEQ multiplex PCR; TCRdb lists only in-frame clones, some missing. The D gene and trimming were derived from the DNA, and the V and J assignments and clone size from that table. The repertoire includes over 70,000 clones, more than 70% of them detected once, and approximately 4.6% sits in the top ten.

This sequence originates from an elderly man with acute or convalescent COVID-19. The chain carries TRBV25-1 and TRBJ2-5; TRBD2 agrees at 8 bases. The sample comprised peripheral blood. CDR3 DNA sequence: TGTGCCAGCAGTGTGGAGCGGGGGCGGGAGACCCAGTACTTC. Encoded protein: CASSVERGRETQYF.